One and the same sample provided the 9 T cell receptor beta chains below, sequenced in a study of T cell responses to AZD1222 COVID-19 vaccine. TCRdb's copy holds only in-frame clones and misses some; the assay was immunoSEQ multiplex PCR. The sample includes some 100,000 clones, 87% of them seen just once. The sample consisted of peripheral blood, taken on day 0 of AZD1222 vaccination. These receptors originate from an adult in good health.

The chain carries TRBV7-3 and TRBJ1-6; tentatively, D is TRBD1 (6 bases). There are 15 residues in the CDR3. The V end was cut by 4 bases, the J end by 6 bases, with 13 bases between. CDR1 is SGHTA, CDR2 FQGTGA, per germline. CDR3 bases: TGTGCCAGCAGCTCGCAGGGGACTCCTAATTCACCCCTCCACTTT. Translating it yields CASSSQGTPNSPLHF.

The J gene is TRBJ1-2, the V gene TRBV2; unclear D gene. CDR1 SNHLY and CDR2 FYNNEI come from the germline V gene. The V gene lost 3 bases and the J gene lost 0 bases, with 8 bases spanning the gap. The length of the CDR3 is 14 residues. CDR3 amino acids: CASSDRRANYGYTF. The CDR3 DNA follows: TGTGCCAGCAGTGACCGTCGAGCTAACTATGGCTACACCTTC.

The rearrangement links TRBV2 to TRBJ2-5; D is ambiguous. CDR1 SNHLY and CDR2 FYNNEI come from the germline V gene. There are 14 residues in the CDR3. V was trimmed by 7 bases and J by 1 base, leaving 13 bases between them. The CDR3: CASTLGSSQETQYF. The CDR3, as DNA: TGTGCCAGCACTCTGGGCTCGTCCCAAGAGACCCAGTACTTC. Full variable domain (rest looked up from reference TRBV2 and TRBJ2-5): EPEVTQTPSHQVTQMGQEVILRCVPISNHLYFYWYRQILGQKVEFLVSFYNNEISEKSEIFDDQFSVERPDGSNFTLKIRSTKLEDSAMYFCASTLGSSQETQYFGPGTRLLVL.

The V and J genes are TRBV6-2 or TRBV6-3 and TRBJ1-2; D gene ambiguous. This CDR3 is built from 15 residues. V lost 5 bases and J lost 1, with 14 bases in between. Germline assignment: CDR1 MNHEY and CDR2 SVGEGT. The CDR3, as DNA: TGTGCCAGCAGTAAGAGACAAGTTCTTAACTATGGCTACACCTTC. Residues: CASSKRQVLNYGYTF.

The rearrangement links TRBV30 to TRBJ1-4, with TRBD1 matching 8 bases. J was trimmed by 8 bases and V by 1 base; bases with no gene match: 9. CDR1 and CDR2 (germline): GTSNPN, SVGIG (reference sequence). The CDR3 is 15 amino acids. CDR3 nucleotide sequence: TGTGCCTGGAGTGGAAATTCCCGGACAGGGGAAAAACTGTTTTTT. Its protein is CAWSGNSRTGEKLFF.

The chain uses TRBV6-6 and TRBJ1-1, with 9 bases identical to TRBD1. This CDR3 contains 16 residues. The germline CDR1 and CDR2 sequences are MNHNY and SVGAGI (reference sequence). Trimming took 3 bases from V and 1 from J; bases not matched to a gene: 6. The DNA of the CDR3 is TGTGCCAGCAGTTATCGGGACAGGGCACCGAACACTGAAGCTTTCTTT. It specifies CASSYRDRAPNTEAFF.

This clone has more than one count but fewer than ten. The chain uses TRBV28 and TRBJ1-3; the D gene is possibly TRBD1 (5 bases). Trimming took off 2 bases at V and 8 bases at J, with 10 bases between the two ends. CDR3 length: 13 amino acids. CDR1 is MDHEN, CDR2 SYDVKM, per germline. CDR3 nucleotide sequence: TGTGCCAGCAGTTTAAGGGGCCCTGACACCATATATTTT. Encoded protein: CASSLRGPDTIYF.

This rearrangement joins TRBV27 to TRBJ2-1; 10 nucleotides match TRBD2. Germline V gives CDR1 MNHEY, CDR2 SMNVEV (reference sequence). V was pared by 6 bases and J by 5 bases, with 7 bases of the junction left unmatched. CDR3 length equals 15 residues. The DNA for the CDR3 is TGTGCCAGCAGCCCCAGGACTAGCGGAAACAATGAGCAGTTCTTC. This codes for CASSPRTSGNNEQFF.

The rearrangement uses TRBV5-8 and TRBJ1-5; D is uncertain. V was cut by 6 bases and J by 0 bases, with 22 bases left in between. This CDR3 is 18 amino acids long. Germline values: CDR1 SGHTS, CDR2 YDEGEE. The CDR3 loop reads CASTYDGLALYSNQPQHF. As DNA, the CDR3 is TGTGCCAGCACCTATGACGGCCTGGCACTCTATAGCAATCAGCCCCAGCATTTT.